A single sample gave rise to the 26 T cell receptor beta chains below, sequenced in a study of blood T cells in healthy people across ages. A second about 7 to 12 cycle PCR used barcoded and J-beta primers. TCRdb ran MiXCR on the 5' RACE reads and lists one entry per CDR3 protein. The repertoire has about 1.6 million distinct CDR3 sequences, 30% to 40% of them found once; the top ten carry roughly 10%. Sequenced material: blood. The receptors come from a woman aged 25 to 39 in good health.

This clonotype was detected only once. Possible read error: a much larger clone is one base away. The gene calls are TRBV6-6 and TRBJ2-7; the D gene is possibly TRBD2 (5 bases). The germline V gene has CDR1 MNHNY and CDR2 SVGAGI (reference sequence). CDR3 size: 14 residues. CDR3 sequence (DNA): TGTGCCAACAGTCCCCCGGCGGGCTCCTACGAGCAGTACTTC. Its translation: CANSPPAGSYEQYF.

The sample holds many counts of this clonotype. The chain combines TRBV30 with TRBJ2-7; D may be TRBD2 (6 bases). This CDR3 comprises 13 residues. Per the germline V gene, CDR1 is GTSNPN and CDR2 is SVGIG (reference sequence). The V gene lost 1 base and the J gene lost 5 bases, with 12 bases spanning the gap. This chain's CDR3 is CAWSGGNKDEQYF. CDR3 DNA sequence: TGTGCCTGGAGTGGCGGGAATAAAGACGAGCAGTACTTC.

The genes are TRBV20-1 and TRBJ2-3; perhaps TRBD2 as D (5 bases). Trimming pared 6 bases from V and 6 bases from J, leaving 19 bases between. Per germline, CDR1 DFQATT and CDR2 SNEGSKA (reference sequence). The CDR3 is 14 amino acids. CDR3 protein: CSAPPPRRGDTQYF. DNA for the CDR3: TGCAGTGCCCCGCCGCCGCGGAGAGGGGATACGCAGTATTTT.

The chain joins TRBV7-9 to TRBJ1-4, with a weak D call TRBD1 (6 bases). Germline values: CDR1 SEHNR, CDR2 FQNEAQ (reference sequence). V was shortened by 4 bases and J by 0 bases, with 9 bases between the two germline ends. The CDR3 consists of 15 residues. The CDR3 is CASSSGDPTNEKLFF. As DNA, the CDR3 is TGTGCCAGCAGCTCAGGGGACCCAACTAATGAAAAACTGTTTTTT.

On this clonotype itself: A junction boundary mismatches the germline segment, possibly from a read error. V and J are TRBV6-1 and TRBJ2-5; D remains ambiguous. Germline V gives CDR1 MNHNS, CDR2 SASEGT. The CDR3 is made up of 14 amino acids. The CDR3 protein is CVSSEWAYQETQYF. Written as DNA, the CDR3 is TGTGTCAGCAGTGAATGGGCATACCAAGAGACCCAGTACTTC.

The chain is built from TRBV4-2 and TRBJ2-7, with D perhaps TRBD2 (6 bases). This CDR3 comprises 14 residues. CDR1 and CDR2 (germline): LGHNA, YNFKEQ. V lost 0 bases, J lost 5 bases, and 11 bases lay in between. CDR3 loop: CASSQDGLSDEQYF. The DNA for the CDR3 is TGTGCCAGCAGCCAAGACGGACTAAGCGACGAGCAGTACTTC.

This chain joins TRBV20-1 and TRBJ2-5; D is ambiguous. Trimming left V 3 bases short and J 4 bases short, with 12 bases between. CDR1 and CDR2 from the germline V gene are DFQATT and SNEGSKA (reference sequence). The CDR3 contains 13 residues. The CDR3 region is CSARLGLPETQYF. The CDR3 region has the DNA TGCAGTGCTAGGTTAGGGCTTCCAGAGACCCAGTACTTC.

CDR3 residues: CSVGTTIQFF. The DNA for the CDR3 is TGCAGTGTTGGGACCACCATTCAGTTCTTC. The chain links TRBV20-1 to TRBJ2-1; either TRBD1 or TRBD2 may fit D (5 bases each). Germline loops: CDR1 DFQATT, CDR2 SNEGSKA (reference sequence). The CDR3 has 10 amino acids. V was pared by 7 bases and J by 13 bases, with 14 bases between.

This chain links TRBV7-9 with TRBJ2-4; D ambiguous. Trimming took off 0 bases at V and 13 bases at J, with 19 bases between the two ends. The V gene's germline CDR1 is SEHNR and CDR2 FQNEAQ (reference sequence). This CDR3 has 15 residues. In DNA, the CDR3 is TGTGCCAGCAGCTTAGCCGGATTCTCCTACTCTGAGCAGTACTTC. This translates into CASSLAGFSYSEQYF.

A remark on this clonotype: At one end, the junction sequence differs from germline, possibly due to a read error. The chain combines TRBV4-1 with TRBJ2-7; TRBD2 is a possible D gene (6 bases). Germline-derived CDR1 and CDR2 are MGHRA and YSYEKL. The CDR3 extends over 14 amino acids. The CDR3 loop is CASSRDSGSHEQYF. Written as DNA, the CDR3 is TGCGCCAGCAGCAGGGACTCGGGCTCCCACGAGCAGTACTTC.

Ten or more counts support this clonotype. The chain has TRBV29-1 and TRBJ2-5, with 7 bases identical to TRBD1. Trimming removed 7 bases from V and 5 bases from J; junction bases left unmatched: 7. The CDR3 totals 12 residues. Germline V CDR1 and CDR2: SQVTM, ANQGSEA. The CDR3 DNA is TGCAGCGCTCAAGGGGGCGCCGAGACCCAGTACTTC. It specifies CSAQGGAETQYF.

On this clonotype: One end of the junction varies from germline; a read error may be responsible. The V and J genes are TRBV6-1 and TRBJ1-5; D gene ambiguous. There are 14 residues in the CDR3. Germline CDR1 and CDR2: MNHNS and SASEGT. The CDR3 sequence is CVSSGGQSYQPQHF. CDR3 coding DNA: TGTGTCAGCAGTGGCGGGCAGTCCTATCAGCCCCAGCATTTT.

This clonotype appeared a few times. The chain is built from TRBV7-9 and TRBJ1-1; 8 nucleotides agree with TRBD1. The length of the CDR3 is 16 residues. Germline assignment: CDR1 SEHNR and CDR2 FQNEAQ (reference sequence). The V gene end was trimmed by 5 bases and the J gene end by 4 bases; junction bases not matched to a gene: 12. The chain's CDR3 is CASSRRTTGGSTEAFF. The CDR3 DNA sequence: TGTGCCAGCAGCCGACGCACAACAGGGGGGAGCACTGAAGCTTTCTTT.

J is TRBJ2-5 and V is TRBV30, with TRBD1 as a possible D gene (6 bases). V lost 5 bases and J 2 bases, leaving 12 bases between the germline ends. The germline gives CDR1 GTSNPN, CDR2 SVGIG (reference sequence). This CDR3 is 13 amino acids long. The CDR3 loop is CAWQRQVQETQYF. CDR3 nucleotide sequence: TGTGCCTGGCAACGACAGGTTCAAGAGACCCAGTACTTC.

The chain joins TRBV6-6 to TRBJ1-1; 7 positions match TRBD1. CDR3 length: 15 residues. Looked up from germline, CDR1 is MNHNY and CDR2 is SVGAGI (reference sequence). V lost 6 bases and J lost 0; bases outside the gene matches: 7. The CDR3 sequence is CASREGQPMNTEAFF. The CDR3 DNA sequence: TGTGCCAGCAGGGAGGGACAGCCAATGAACACTGAAGCTTTCTTT.

This rearrangement joins TRBV2 to TRBJ2-7, with D possibly being TRBD2 (6 bases). Trimming left V 5 bases short and J 0 bases short, with 23 bases between. Looked up from germline, CDR1 is SNHLY and CDR2 is FYNNEI. The CDR3 is 18 residues long. The CDR3 reads CASSPREGQAGISYEQYF. The DNA for the CDR3 is TGTGCCAGCAGTCCCCGAGAGGGGCAGGCGGGAATCTCCTACGAGCAGTACTTC.

The V call is TRBV5-6, the J call TRBJ2-7, with D perhaps TRBD1 or TRBD2 (5 bases each). The CDR3 totals 15 residues. The germline CDR1 and CDR2 sequences are SGHDT and YYEEEE. The germline V and J ends were trimmed by 5 bases and 2 bases, with 17 bases remaining between them. The CDR3 nucleotides are TGTGCCAGCAGACTTACCGGGACCGACGCCTACGAGCAGTACTTC. Translation gives CASRLTGTDAYEQYF.

This rearrangement joins TRBV30 to TRBJ2-7; D remains ambiguous. In germline, CDR1 is GTSNPN, CDR2 SVGIG (reference sequence). Deletions cut 2 bases from V and 0 bases from J, with 2 bases between. CDR3 length equals 11 residues. The CDR3 DNA reads as TGTGCCTGGAGTACCTCCTACGAGCAGTACTTC. Residues: CAWSTSYEQYF.

The J gene is TRBJ2-1, the V gene TRBV27; the match to TRBD1 covers 9 bases. The CDR3 contains 17 residues. The ends lost 4 bases at V and 3 bases at J; junction bases unmatched: 10. CDR1 is MNHEY and CDR2 is SMNVEV in the germline V gene (reference sequence). The CDR3 region has the DNA TGTGCCAGCAGTTCGGGACAGGGTGAGTTCGGCTACAATGAGCAGTTCTTC. It codes for CASSSGQGEFGYNEQFF.

This chain uses TRBV2 with TRBJ2-1; tentatively, D is TRBD1 (5 bases). Germline V gene data show CDR1 as SNHLY and CDR2 as FYNNEI. The CDR3 length is 15 residues. Trimming removed 1 base from V and 0 bases from J, with 7 bases in between. CDR3 sequence reads: CASSEGGGSYNEQFF. CDR3 bases: TGTGCCAGCAGTGAAGGGGGCGGCTCCTACAATGAGCAGTTCTTC.

This chain links TRBV28 with TRBJ1-1, with no clear D. This CDR3 has 11 residues. Germline loops: CDR1 MDHEN, CDR2 SYDVKM. Deletions cut 6 bases from V and 12 bases from J, with 14 bases between. CDR3 loop: CASRGGWLTFF. The CDR3 DNA follows: TGTGCCAGCAGGGGAGGCTGGTTAACTTTCTTT.

This clonotype came up a few times. The rearrangement links TRBV7-2 to TRBJ2-1; 7 bases map to TRBD2. In germline, CDR1 is SGHTA, CDR2 FQGNSA. With V trimmed by 0 bases and J by 3 bases, 14 bases remained unmatched. CDR3 length equals 19 residues. CDR3 nucleotides: TGTGCCAGCAGCTTAGCGGCTAGCGGTTCTCCAAGGTTCTACAATGAGCAGTTCTTC. As protein: CASSLAASGSPRFYNEQFF.

This clonotype showed up many times. V is TRBV29-1 and J is TRBJ2-1; D is uncertain. The CDR3 contains 13 residues. Germline CDR1 and CDR2: SQVTM and ANQGSEA. The V gene lost 7 bases and the J gene lost 10 bases, with 20 bases spanning the gap. The CDR3 reads CSGKNGPLEEQFF. The CDR3 nucleotides read TGCAGCGGAAAAAACGGGCCGCTCGAGGAGCAGTTCTTC.

This clonotype was observed a handful of times. The chain recombines TRBV18 with TRBJ2-1; D gene ambiguous. V was cut by 3 bases and J by 10 bases, with 16 bases left in between. The CDR3 covers 14 residues. Germline loops: CDR1 KGHSH, CDR2 LQKENI. CDR3 loop: CASSPSASLGEQFF. CDR3 sequence (DNA): TGTGCCAGCTCACCGTCCGCCAGTTTAGGGGAGCAGTTCTTC. The entire variable domain, with the rest obtained from reference TRBV18 and TRBJ2-1, is as follows: NAGVMQNPRHLVRRRGQEARLRCSPMKGHSHVYWYRQLPEEGLKFMVYLQKENIIDESGMPKERFSAEFPKEGPSILRIQQVVRGDSAAYFCASSPSASLGEQFFGPGTRLTVL.

This clonotype has only a few counts. The V and J genes are TRBV12-5 and TRBJ1-4; 9 bases map to TRBD1. Germline CDR1 is LGHNT and CDR2 is FRNRAP. V shed 5 bases, J shed 14 bases, and the junction held 12 bases outside the gene matches. CDR3 length: 14 amino acids. CDR3 nucleotides: TGTGCTAGTGGTCCGGGACAGGGAAACCGTTGGCTGTTTTTT. This encodes CASGPGQGNRWLFF.

The V gene is TRBV7-9, the J gene TRBJ2-2; possibly TRBD2 for D (7 bases). CDR1 is SEHNR, CDR2 FQNEAQ, per germline (reference sequence). CDR3 length equals 15 residues. The V end was cut by 7 bases, the J end by 4 bases, with 16 bases between. Here the CDR3 DNA reads TGTGCCAGCATCCTAGGGGGGGCTCTCACCGGGGAGCTGTTTTTT. Translation gives CASILGGALTGELFF.